This TCR beta chain derives from a study of cytomegalovirus exposure and HLA in healthy donors. Notes on the study in general: In vitro assays verified that three CMV-associated chains recognized CMV antigens specifically. The likely explanation for a cluster of highly shared sequence variants was sequencing artifact. Many donors shared some public TCRs, even though most TCR sequences were rare. As a later analysis showed, a missense DCLRE1C variant was linked to trimming of TCR beta V- and J-genes.

A remark on this clone: Its antigen is currently unknown.

Trimming removed 10 bases at V and 7 bases at J, with 19 bases between. Germline V gene data show CDR1 as SNHLY and CDR2 as FYNNEI. The CDR3 runs to 14 residues. 13 Jbeta primers and 60 Vbeta primers were used for the PCR. The repertoire was sequenced with immunoSEQ multiplex PCR; TCRdb's copy has only in-frame clones and lacks some. The sample shows some 180,000 clones, around 75% of them seen only once. This chain connects TRBV2 to TRBJ1-4; perhaps TRBD1 as D (5 bases). What was sequenced was PBMCs. The clonotype comes from a male donor in good health and CMV-seronegative. The DNA of the CDR3 is TGTGCCAATCAGGTCGAGGGACTGGCTGAAAAACTGTTTTTT. Its translation is CANQVEGLAEKLFF.